Sequencing of this T cell receptor (beta chain) was carried out in a study of blood T cells in healthy people across ages. The use of a sample-barcoded 5' primer and a J-beta primer mix characterized a second PCR of roughly 7 to 11 cycles. Via MiXCR, TCRdb re-called the 5' RACE reads, giving one row per CDR3 protein. The data contain around 1,100,000 distinct CDR3 sequences, about two fifths of them singletons. The germline V gene has CDR1 SGDLS and CDR2 YYNGEE. The CDR3 is 15 amino acids. The origin of this receptor is a man aged 18-30 years in good health. The V and J genes are TRBV9 and TRBJ2-5, with 15 nucleotides matching TRBD2. The J call is in doubt because the DNA end fits TRBJ2-4 better. The sample taken for sequencing was blood. CDR3 nucleotides: TGTGCCAGCAGCCCCCGGACTAGCGGGGGGGACATTCAGTACTTC. Its translation: CASSPRTSGGDIQYF.